This T cell receptor (beta chain) was sequenced during a study of Ad26.COV2.S vaccination and SARS-CoV-2 variants. Findings and caveats of the study: TCR breadth and depth estimates may have understated total T cell responses. Placebo recipients trailed vaccine recipients in spike-specific TCR breadth. Marked by substantial breadth, spike-specific CD8+ and CD4+ T cell responses were reportedly seen after vaccination.

This clone was seen more than once but under ten times. Its matching antigen is unknown. The method was immunoSEQ multiplex PCR; TCRdb's version includes in-frame clones alone and lacks a portion of them. The sample comprises 75,000 to 100,000 clones, approximately 81% of which are singletons, and about 16% rests with the top ten. The CDR3 is 15 amino acids. CDR1 and CDR2 from the germline V gene are MGHDK and SYGVNS. V dropped 5 bases and J dropped 6; count of bases not matched to a gene: 9. This chain uses TRBV25-1 with TRBJ2-1, with 8 nucleotides matching TRBD1. This sample comprised peripheral blood, obtained after recovery from COVID-19. The origin of this receptor is a human donor who had recovered from COVID-19. This CDR3 reads CASSTGTGPFNEQFF. CDR3 nucleotides: TGTGCCAGCAGTACTGGGACAGGACCGTTCAATGAGCAGTTCTTC.